A selection of T cell receptor beta chains follows, all from one sample in a study of T cells in localized non-small cell lung cancer. Some clones are missing from TCRdb's copy, which holds only in-frame ones; the method was immunoSEQ multiplex PCR. The sample holds 15,000 or so clones, around 81% seen once. Sequences were derived from peripheral blood, sampled before any cancer treatment. These receptors originate from a female donor aged 60 or older with stage I squamous cell lung carcinoma. Both conserved end residues are part of each CDR3. A D gene is named only where the DNA matches it firmly. Not all rows give a size; the values are once, few, many and, for expanded clones, a class.

v_call	clone_size	j_call	d_call	cdr3_aa	cdr3_nt
TRBV5-1	once	TRBJ2-3	NA	CASSLEGGEDTQYF	TGCGCCAGCAGCTTGGAAGGGGGTGAAGATACGCAGTATTTT
TRBV5-6	NA	TRBJ2-7	NA	CASSLGQVLGEQYF	TGTGCCAGCAGCTTGGGGCAGGTGTTAGGGGAGCAGTACTTC
TRBV7-8	NA	TRBJ1-2	NA	CASTPVGGRYGYTF	TGTGCCAGCACCCCCGTGGGGGGCCGGTATGGCTACACCTTC
TRBV6-1	NA	TRBJ2-5	TRBD2	CASREGLAGVETQYF	TGTGCCAGCAGAGAGGGACTAGCGGGAGTAGAGACCCAGTACTTC
TRBV27	once	TRBJ2-1	NA	CASRPLDVSSYNEQFF	TGTGCCAGCAGACCCTTGGACGTTAGCTCCTACAATGAGCAGTTCTTC
TRBV6-5	NA	TRBJ2-1	NA	CASSNNQRKFF	TGTGCCAGCAGTAATAATCAGCGGAAGTTCTTC
TRBV30	few	TRBJ1-2	NA	CAWSVAGTARYGYTF	TGTGCCTGGAGTGTAGCCGGGACGGCGAGGTATGGCTACACCTTC
TRBV6-5	NA	TRBJ1-5	TRBD1	CASRDRGHQPQHF	TGTGCCAGCAGGGACAGGGGACATCAGCCCCAGCATTTT
TRBV5-4	NA	TRBJ1-6	TRBD1	CASSLAGGNSPLHF	TGTGCCAGCAGCTTGGCAGGGGGAAATTCACCCCTCCACTTT
TRBV30	few	TRBJ2-7	TRBD2	CAWSVDQTRTSNSYEQYF	TGTGCCTGGAGTGTAGATCAAACCAGGACTAGCAACTCCTACGAGCAGTACTTC
TRBV9	NA	TRBJ1-6	NA	CASSVAGQSSYNSPLHF	TGTGCCAGCAGCGTAGCTGGACAGAGCTCCTATAATTCACCCCTCCACTTT
TRBV12-5	NA	TRBJ2-2	TRBD1	CASGSPDRGDTGELFF	TGTGCTAGTGGTTCCCCGGACAGGGGAGACACCGGGGAGCTGTTTTTT
TRBV7-9	once	TRBJ2-5	NA	CASSLGMSTGYQETQYF	TGTGCCAGCAGCTTAGGGATGTCCACAGGGTACCAAGAGACCCAGTACTTC
TRBV30	NA	TRBJ1-1	NA	CAWSDKNTEAFF	TGTGCCTGGAGTGACAAGAACACTGAAGCTTTCTTT
TRBV7-9	NA	TRBJ2-6	NA	CASRQAGIAGANVLTF	TGTGCCAGCAGGCAAGCTGGAATCGCTGGGGCCAACGTCCTGACTTTC
TRBV14	NA	TRBJ1-4	TRBD1	CASSLRTGWNEKLFF	TGTGCCAGCAGCCTTCGGACAGGATGGAATGAAAAACTGTTTTTT
TRBV5-4	NA	TRBJ1-2	TRBD1	CASSRGQGAGYGYTF	TGTGCCAGCAGCAGGGGACAGGGGGCAGGCTATGGCTACACCTTC
TRBV5-1	NA	TRBJ1-1	TRBD1	CASSLGDRGLGVAFF	TGCGCCAGCAGCTTGGGGGACAGGGGACTAGGAGTAGCTTTCTTT
TRBV7-2	NA	TRBJ2-1	NA	CASSLNANEQFF	TGTGCCAGCAGCTTAAACGCGAATGAGCAGTTCTTC